This TCR beta chain was recovered during a study of tissue T cells after allogeneic stem cell transplantation. As for the study in general: Tissue samples with histologically apparent lymphocytes on H&E review were prioritized for sequencing.

CDR3 sequences, V/J genes, frequencies and template counts came from survey-depth TCRbeta sequencing. TCRdb's table, derived via immunoSEQ multiplex PCR, lists solely in-frame clones and lacks some. The profile shows more than 6,500 clones, 56% of them singletons. Germline V gene data show CDR1 as SGHVS and CDR2 as FQNEAQ. The CDR3 loop spans 19 amino acids. Trimming cost V 1 base and J 2 bases, with 23 bases left between them. This clone was found a few times. The TCR comes from an older female donor with lung cancer. Source: duodenum tissue, taken at autopsy. The chain combines TRBV7-8 with TRBJ1-2; the D is unclear. The CDR3 coding sequence is TGTGCCAGCAGCTTAGGACGGATCGGGGTCGGGATTTTAAACTATGGCTACACCTTC. Its translation is CASSLGRIGVGILNYGYTF.